The next 20 T cell receptor beta chains were all read from a single sample in a study of cytomegalovirus exposure and HLA in healthy donors. The study ran its PCR with 60 Vbeta and 13 Jbeta primers. TCRdb's copy holds only in-frame clones and misses some; the assay was immunoSEQ multiplex PCR. The sample lists around 65,000 clones; about three quarters were seen once. Sequences were obtained from PBMCs. Every receptor here comes from a woman aged 25 to 45 in good health and CMV-seropositive.

This clone was detected only once. The chain is built from TRBV6-4 and TRBJ2-1, with 11 nucleotides matching TRBD1. The germline V gene encodes CDR1 MRHNA and CDR2 SNTAGT. Germline trimming cut 5 bases from V and 5 bases from J; bases unmatched to any gene: 5. The CDR3 length is 15 residues. The CDR3, as DNA: TGTGCCAGCAGTCCTGGACAGGGGGCCAACAATGAGCAGTTCTTC. Amino acids: CASSPGQGANNEQFF.

This chain connects TRBV5-5 to TRBJ2-7; D is possibly TRBD1 (5 bases). The CDR3 runs 13 residues. Trimming took 1 base from V and 5 from J, leaving 10 bases between them. The germline gives CDR1 SGHKS, CDR2 YYEKEE (reference sequence). Written as DNA, the CDR3 is TGTGCCAGCAGCTTGTGGGGCAACAACGAGCAGTACTTC. Encoded protein: CASSLWGNNEQYF.

V is TRBV7-2 and J is TRBJ2-1, with 7 positions matching TRBD1. This CDR3 spans 15 amino acids. The J segment lost 4 bases and the V segment lost 3 bases, leaving 6 bases of the junction unmatched. Germline values: CDR1 SGHTA, CDR2 FQGNSA. Here the CDR3 DNA reads TGTGCCAGCAGCTTGGGACCGGGACAGTACAATGAGCAGTTCTTC. Protein: CASSLGPGQYNEQFF.

CDR3 sequence (DNA): TGTGCCAGCAGCTTGGACGTGGCTAATTCACCCCTCCACTTT. It yields the protein CASSLDVANSPLHF. The chain couples TRBV5-6 to TRBJ1-6; D remains ambiguous. Germline V gives CDR1 SGHDT, CDR2 YYEEEE. The CDR3 runs 14 residues. Trimming took off 0 bases at V and 6 bases at J, with 7 bases between the two ends.

The chain combines TRBV5-1 with TRBJ2-3; TRBD2 matches at 8 bases. The CDR3 runs 17 residues. The V gene's germline CDR1 is SGHRS and CDR2 YFSETQ. The ends lost 0 bases at V and 0 bases at J; junction bases unmatched: 6. CDR3 sequence reads: CASSLAWASGSTDTQYF. As DNA, the CDR3 is TGCGCCAGCAGCTTGGCCTGGGCTAGCGGGAGCACAGATACGCAGTATTTT.

This clone was picked up a small number of times. This chain uses TRBV28 with TRBJ1-5; TRBD1 aligns across 8 bases. Germline values: CDR1 MDHEN, CDR2 SYDVKM. This CDR3 has 14 residues. The V and J ends lost 6 bases and 6 bases, in that order; junction bases with no gene match: 7. CDR3 protein: CASRPQGASQPQHF. DNA for the CDR3: TGTGCCAGCAGACCTCAGGGGGCTAGTCAGCCCCAGCATTTT.

This chain links TRBV28 with TRBJ1-6; 7 nucleotides line up with TRBD1. The CDR3 runs to 16 residues. Germline V gene sequence: CDR1 MDHEN, CDR2 SYDVKM. V shed 6 bases, J shed 7 bases, and the junction held 12 bases outside the gene matches. The CDR3 DNA reads TGTGCCAGCAGCTACGATAGGGGGCTCCTGAATTCACCCCTCCACTTT. Amino acids: CASSYDRGLLNSPLHF.

The chain links TRBV6-5 to TRBJ1-2; perhaps TRBD1 as D (5 bases). The CDR3 covers 13 residues. The germline V gene has CDR1 MNHEY and CDR2 SVGAGI. V dropped 2 bases and J dropped 8 bases, with 12 bases sitting between them. CDR3 sequence (DNA): TGTGCCAGCAGTTACAAGGACAAAAGGGGCTACACCTTC. This codes for CASSYKDKRGYTF.

CDR3: CASSLRRLAGGGEQYF. The CDR3 nucleotides read TGTGCCAGCAGCTTACGCCGACTAGCGGGAGGAGGGGAGCAGTACTTC. The chain is built from TRBV7-2 and TRBJ2-7; 13 nucleotides line up with TRBD2. Germline V gene lookup returns CDR1 SGHTA and CDR2 FQGNSA. This CDR3 comprises 16 residues. V trimming: 2 bases; J trimming: 7 bases; junction bases outside the gene matches: 8.

This clone was seen a few times. The chain employs TRBV7-9 and TRBJ1-2; 9 positions agree with TRBD1. Looked up from germline, CDR1 is SEHNR and CDR2 is FQNEAQ (reference sequence). V gave up 3 bases and J gave up 6 bases; unmatched junction bases: 5. The CDR3 is made up of 14 amino acids. The CDR3 DNA reads as TGTGCCAGCAGCTTCCGACAGGGGGTGAATGGCTACACCTTC. Translating it yields CASSFRQGVNGYTF.

V gene TRBV5-1 combines with J gene TRBJ1-2, with a weak D call TRBD1 (5 bases). This CDR3 is 14 amino acids long. From germline, CDR1 is SGHRS and CDR2 YFSETQ. Trimming took 0 bases from V and 4 from J, leaving 10 bases between them. Written as DNA, the CDR3 is TGCGCCAGCAGCTTGGACGTGACAGCCTATGGCTACACCTTC. This gives the protein CASSLDVTAYGYTF.

This clone turned up a few times. J is TRBJ2-7 and V is TRBV5-6; 7 bases match TRBD1. This CDR3 region has 16 residues. With V trimmed by 4 bases and J by 0 bases, 10 bases remained unmatched. Germline V lookup: CDR1 SGHDT, CDR2 YYEEEE. This CDR3 is CASSDQKGAYSYEQYF. In DNA, the CDR3 is TGTGCCAGCAGCGATCAGAAGGGGGCTTACTCCTACGAGCAGTACTTC.

This clone was seen only a few times. The genes are TRBV6-5 and TRBJ2-7; D is possibly TRBD1 (6 bases). The CDR3 length is 13 residues. In germline, CDR1 is MNHEY, CDR2 SVGAGI. V gave up 5 bases and J gave up 5 bases, with 13 bases separating them. CDR3 protein: CASSRDTRNEQYF. The DNA of the CDR3 is TGTGCCAGCAGTCGGGACACTAGGAACGAGCAGTACTTC.

The gene calls are TRBV27 and TRBJ2-4, with 7 nucleotides matching TRBD1. Trimming at V came to 0 bases and at J to 4 bases, leaving 3 bases not matched to a gene. CDR1 is MNHEY and CDR2 is SMNVEV in the germline V gene (reference sequence). This CDR3 has 15 amino acids. The DNA of the CDR3 is TGTGCCAGCAGTTTATCCCGGGACAGTAAAAACATTCAGTACTTC. This gives the protein CASSLSRDSKNIQYF.

A few counts support this clone. This chain connects TRBV11-2 to TRBJ2-5; D is unclear. The DNA end lines up better with TRBJ2-7; the J call may be wrong. This CDR3 has 16 residues. Germline-derived CDR1 and CDR2 are SGHAT and FQNNGV. CDR3 DNA: TGTGCCAGCAGCTTAGGCTCAGCCTCTGGGGCCTACGAGCAGTACTTC. This translates into CASSLGSASGAYEQYF.

V usage is TRBV6-5 and J usage is TRBJ2-7; tentatively, D is TRBD1 (6 bases). V dropped 8 bases and J dropped 2 bases, with 13 bases sitting between them. Germline CDR1 MNHEY, CDR2 SVGAGI. The CDR3 covers 13 residues. CDR3 in amino acids: CASQGNTPYEQYF. The CDR3 coding sequence is TGTGCCAGCCAGGGGAATACCCCCTACGAGCAGTACTTC.

The V and J genes are TRBV5-1 and TRBJ2-3, with 8 bases fitting TRBD2. Per the germline V gene, CDR1 is SGHRS and CDR2 is YFSETQ. CDR3 size: 16 residues. Unmatched junction bases numbered 9, after V lost 0 bases and J lost 6 bases. CDR3 loop: CASSLVGSGKLDTQYF. DNA of the CDR3: TGCGCCAGCAGCTTGGTTGGTAGCGGGAAATTGGATACGCAGTATTTT.

The CDR3 DNA is TGTGCCAGCAGCTTAGGGTGGGAGACAGGAGGCTACGAGCAGTACTTC. This gives the protein CASSLGWETGGYEQYF. V usage is TRBV7-8 and J usage is TRBJ2-7; possible D gene TRBD1, 6 bases. The CDR3 contains 16 residues. Trimming took off 1 base at V and 3 bases at J, with 16 bases between the two ends. Germline V gives CDR1 SGHVS, CDR2 FQNEAQ.

The DNA of the CDR3 is TGTGCCAGCAGTGATGACAGGGCCCCCTATGGCTACACCTTC. Amino acids: CASSDDRAPYGYTF. The chain combines TRBV6-5 with TRBJ1-2; TRBD1 matches at 7 bases. Germline V gives CDR1 MNHEY, CDR2 SVGAGI. Trimming removed 5 bases from V and 4 bases from J; junction bases left unmatched: 7. The CDR3 length is 14 residues.

CDR3 DNA: TGTGCCAGCAGCCAAACCCCCACAGGGACCGAGCAGTACTTC. It codes for CASSQTPTGTEQYF. The chain employs TRBV16 and TRBJ2-7; possibly TRBD1 for D (6 bases). Looked up from germline, CDR1 is KGHSY and CDR2 is FQNENV. The CDR3 is 14 residues long. Trimming cost V 2 bases and J 6 bases, with 14 bases left between them.